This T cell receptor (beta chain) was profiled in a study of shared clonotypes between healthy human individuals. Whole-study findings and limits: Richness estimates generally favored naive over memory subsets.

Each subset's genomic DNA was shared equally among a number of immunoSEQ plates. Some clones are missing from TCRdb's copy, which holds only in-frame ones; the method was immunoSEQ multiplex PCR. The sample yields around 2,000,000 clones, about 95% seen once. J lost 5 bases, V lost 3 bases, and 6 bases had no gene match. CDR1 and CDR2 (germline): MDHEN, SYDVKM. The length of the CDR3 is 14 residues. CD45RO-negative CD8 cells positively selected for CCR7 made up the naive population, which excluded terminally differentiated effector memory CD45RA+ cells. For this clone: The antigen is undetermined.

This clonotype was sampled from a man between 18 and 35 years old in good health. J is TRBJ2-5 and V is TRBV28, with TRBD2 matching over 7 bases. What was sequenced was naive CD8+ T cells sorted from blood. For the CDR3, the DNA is TGTGCCAGCAGTTTCCCGACTAGCACGGAGACCCAGTACTTC. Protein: CASSFPTSTETQYF.